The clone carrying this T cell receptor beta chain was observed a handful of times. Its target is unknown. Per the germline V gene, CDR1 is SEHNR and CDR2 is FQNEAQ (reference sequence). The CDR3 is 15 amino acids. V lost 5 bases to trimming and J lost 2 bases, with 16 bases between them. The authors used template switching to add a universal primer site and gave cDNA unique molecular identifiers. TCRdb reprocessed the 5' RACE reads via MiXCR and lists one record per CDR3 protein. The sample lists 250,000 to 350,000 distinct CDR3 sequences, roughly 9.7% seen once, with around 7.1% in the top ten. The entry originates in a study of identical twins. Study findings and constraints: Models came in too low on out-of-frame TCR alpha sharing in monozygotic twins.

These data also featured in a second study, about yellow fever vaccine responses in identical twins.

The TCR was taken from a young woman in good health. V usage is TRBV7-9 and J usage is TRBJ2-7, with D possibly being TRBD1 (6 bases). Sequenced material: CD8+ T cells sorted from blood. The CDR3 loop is CASSPDRTPTYEQYF. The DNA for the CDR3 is TGTGCCAGCAGCCCTGACAGGACCCCTACCTACGAGCAGTACTTC.